A single sample is the source of the 10 T cell receptor beta chains below, sequenced in a study of cytomegalovirus exposure and HLA in healthy donors. 60 Vbeta and 13 Jbeta primers were used in PCR. Generated by immunoSEQ multiplex PCR, the TCRdb table keeps only in-frame clones and is missing some. The table shows under 200,000 clones, with about four fifths occurring only once. What was sequenced was PBMCs. These receptors were taken from a boy between 10 and 17 years old in good health and CMV-seronegative.

The chain has TRBV19 and TRBJ2-3; TRBD2 aligns across 12 bases. The V gene's germline CDR1 is LNHDA and CDR2 SQIVND (reference sequence). V lost 7 bases and J lost 2; bases outside the gene matches: 7. The CDR3 covers 16 residues. The CDR3 sequence is CASNSGLAGTTDTQYF. CDR3 in DNA: TGTGCCAGTAATTCCGGACTAGCGGGAACCACAGATACGCAGTATTTT.

This chain links TRBV11-2 with TRBJ1-2, with a possible D match to TRBD1 (6 bases). Looked up from germline, CDR1 is SGHAT and CDR2 is FQNNGV. The V end lost 4 bases, the J end lost 8 bases, and 17 bases lay between the germline ends. The CDR3 has 14 amino acids. The CDR3 sequence: CASSSIGQRKGYTF. The CDR3 DNA follows: TGTGCCAGCAGCTCTATCGGACAGAGGAAAGGCTACACCTTC. Variable domain in full (rest from reference TRBV11-2 and TRBJ1-2): EAGVAQSPRYKIIEKRQSVAFWCNPISGHATLYWYQQILGQGPKLLIQFQNNGVVDDSQLPKDRFSAERLKGVDSTLKIQPAKLEDSAVYLCASSSIGQRKGYTFGSGTRLTVV.

The chain has TRBV5-5 and TRBJ1-2; D unclear. The germline V and J ends were trimmed by 2 bases and 7 bases, with 12 bases remaining between them. Germline lookup yields CDR1 SGHKS and CDR2 YYEKEE (reference sequence). This CDR3 is 13 amino acids long. The CDR3 nucleotides read TGTGCCAGCAGCTTTCTGGGCGTCTCTGGCTACACCTTC. Its translation is CASSFLGVSGYTF.

This sequence joins TRBV9 and TRBJ2-1; a possible D gene is TRBD1 (6 bases). The ends were cut back, 4 bases at V and 7 bases at J, with 15 bases in the middle. The CDR3 consists of 14 residues. CDR1 is SGDLS and CDR2 is YYNGEE in the germline V gene. CDR3 sequence (DNA): TGTGCCAGCAGCCCAACTCCAGGGGTGAATGAGCAGTTCTTC. As protein: CASSPTPGVNEQFF. Variable domain in full (rest from reference TRBV9 and TRBJ2-1): DSGVTQTPKHLITATGQRVTLRCSPRSGDLSVYWYQQSLDQGLQFLIQYYNGEERAKGNILERFSAQQFPDLHSELNLSSLELGDSALYFCASSPTPGVNEQFFGPGTRLTVL.

In this sample, this clone turned up once. V is TRBV10-3 and J is TRBJ2-7; possibly TRBD1 for D (5 bases). The CDR3 has 14 amino acids. V was trimmed by 2 bases and J by 4 bases, leaving 12 bases between them. Per the germline V gene, CDR1 is ENHRY and CDR2 is SYGVKD. CDR3 sequence (DNA): TGTGCCATCAGTGAGCCTATGACAGCATACGAGCAGTACTTC. Residues: CAISEPMTAYEQYF.

This chain links TRBV9 with TRBJ2-1, with D unresolved. Germline V gene data show CDR1 as SGDLS and CDR2 as YYNGEE. The CDR3 contains 12 residues. V gave up 3 bases and J gave up 5 bases, with 6 bases separating them. The CDR3 spells CASSASDNEQFF. CDR3 DNA sequence: TGTGCCAGCAGCGCCTCGGACAATGAGCAGTTCTTC.

The J gene is TRBJ1-4, the V gene TRBV7-6, with D perhaps TRBD1 (6 bases). V lost 5 bases and J 7 bases, leaving 14 bases between the germline ends. Germline V gene sequence: CDR1 SGHVS, CDR2 FNYEAQ. The CDR3 has 14 amino acids. CDR3 protein: CASSQGNLGEKLFF. CDR3 DNA: TGTGCCAGCAGCCAGGGGAATTTGGGTGAAAAACTGTTTTTT.

The chain recombines TRBV6-5 with TRBJ1-1; D possibly corresponds to TRBD1 (6 bases). In germline, CDR1 is MNHEY, CDR2 SVGAGI. The CDR3 loop spans 14 amino acids. V was cut by 2 bases and J by 7 bases, with 14 bases left in between. Here the CDR3 reads CASSYEEQGNEAFF. The CDR3 DNA follows: TGTGCCAGCAGTTACGAGGAACAGGGTAATGAAGCTTTCTTT.

The chain recombines TRBV5-1 with TRBJ1-2; D possibly corresponds to TRBD1 (6 bases). The CDR3 contains 15 residues. Germline CDR1 is SGHRS and CDR2 is YFSETQ. V lost 2 bases and J 3 bases, leaving 14 bases between the germline ends. In DNA, the CDR3 is TGCGCCAGCAGCTTTGGGCAGGGGTACGACTATGGCTACACCTTC. The encoded protein is CASSFGQGYDYGYTF.

The genes are TRBV11-2 and TRBJ2-3; D is perhaps TRBD2 (5 bases). V shed 6 bases and J shed 2 bases, with 15 bases lying between them. This CDR3 comprises 15 residues. Germline loops: CDR1 SGHAT, CDR2 FQNNGV. The chain's CDR3 is CASSFGRRATDTQYF. CDR3 sequence (DNA): TGTGCCAGCAGTTTCGGGCGGCGGGCCACAGATACGCAGTATTTT.